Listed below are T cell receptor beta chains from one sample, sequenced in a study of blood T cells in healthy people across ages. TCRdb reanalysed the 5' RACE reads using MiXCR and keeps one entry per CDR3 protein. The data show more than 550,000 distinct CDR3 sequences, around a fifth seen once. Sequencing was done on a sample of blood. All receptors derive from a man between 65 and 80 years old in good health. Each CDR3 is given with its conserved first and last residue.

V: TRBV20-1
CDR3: CSAVDAWGFSDTQYF

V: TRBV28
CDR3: CASSLSALGDEKLFF

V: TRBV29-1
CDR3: CSAGQPPVGKLFF

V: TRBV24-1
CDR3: CATSEEGSGANVLTF

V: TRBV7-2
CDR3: CASSPRGLAGKDTQYF

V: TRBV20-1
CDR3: CSAIHLSSGIFEQFF

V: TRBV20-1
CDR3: CSAESGGADSYNEQFF

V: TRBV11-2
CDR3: CASSLAWDRAGYTF

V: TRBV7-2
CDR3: CASSTGRRANYGYTF

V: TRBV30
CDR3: CAWSSGTGYTF

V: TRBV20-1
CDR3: CSAHSSGGAGYNEQFF

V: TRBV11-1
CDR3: CASSGGIPGGADTQYF

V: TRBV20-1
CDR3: CSAPLAGGSEQYF

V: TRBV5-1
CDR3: CASSLVRDRGVEQFF

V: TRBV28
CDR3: CASSGTNWGYTF

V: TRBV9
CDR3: CASTASGARTEAFF

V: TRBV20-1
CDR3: CSARGIRTGTIGSTEAFF

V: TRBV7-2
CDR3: CASSLSGGLDETQYF

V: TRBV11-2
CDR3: CASSLTTGIIASVF

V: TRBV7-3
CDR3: CASSLNGGRADTQYF

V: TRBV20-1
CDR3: CSARDRTTGQETQYF

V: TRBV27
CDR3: CANSAQGTWGGYTF

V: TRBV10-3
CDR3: CAISESSGNNEQFF

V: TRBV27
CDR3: CASSLRTGEEYEQFF

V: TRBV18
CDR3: CASSPHPGSYEQCF

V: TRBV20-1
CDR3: CSAIPPSQNTDTQYF

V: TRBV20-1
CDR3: CSARVDSTNHGYTF

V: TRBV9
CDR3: CASSVDGTGVNSPLHF

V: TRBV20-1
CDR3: CSARAAPIQGPGGYTF

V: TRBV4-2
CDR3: CASSQEGRLAGTSTDTQYF

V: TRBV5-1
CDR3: CASSLAGRVGSEAFF

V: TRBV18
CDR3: CASSPTDRVGTNEKLFF

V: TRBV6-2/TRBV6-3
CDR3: CASSSQVRSSGANVLTF

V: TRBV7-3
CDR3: CASSLESGDNEQFF

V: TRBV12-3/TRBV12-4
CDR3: CASSLGTGQTGELFF

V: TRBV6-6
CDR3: CASSRTSVSADTQYF

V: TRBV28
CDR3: CASSSNRAQETQYF

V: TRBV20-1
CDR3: CSARDSGGREKLFF

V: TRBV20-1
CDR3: CSARPTSGRAYGNNEQFF

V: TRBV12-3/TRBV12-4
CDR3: CASSRGWVSYNEQFF

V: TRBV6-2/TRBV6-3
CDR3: CASSGASKTQYF

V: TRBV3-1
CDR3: CASSHLDSYNEQFF

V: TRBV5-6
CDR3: CASSPDRLDTGELFF

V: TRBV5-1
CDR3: CASSLVGDTQYF

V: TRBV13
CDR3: CASRLFSYNEQFF

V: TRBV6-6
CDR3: CASSPRTGAGNEQFF

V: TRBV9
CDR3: CASSARASLNNEQFF

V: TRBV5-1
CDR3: CARLRGGEYQETQYF

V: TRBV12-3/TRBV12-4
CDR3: CASRIGLSSYNSPLHF

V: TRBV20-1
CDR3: CSARDLAGTHSYEQYF

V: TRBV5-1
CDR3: CATKRGGQNTEAFF

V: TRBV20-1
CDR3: CSATGTSGANTGELFF

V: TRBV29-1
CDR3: CSVGRVGGELFF

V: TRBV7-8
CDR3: CASSYLAGATGELFF

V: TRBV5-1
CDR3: CASSDGQDIYNEQFF

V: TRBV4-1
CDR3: CASSQANARVTRAKETQYF

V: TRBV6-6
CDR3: CASRPRQGGRNTEAFF

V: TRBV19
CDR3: CASSLGAVADTQYF

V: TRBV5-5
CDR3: CASSFEQTNTEAFF